This T cell receptor beta chain was sequenced during a study of T cell responses to AZD1222 COVID-19 vaccine. Study results and limitations: Clonal diversity may have been underestimated in mostly white British donors.

This CDR3 has 16 amino acids. Per germline, CDR1 SGHDT and CDR2 YYEEEE. Trimming took 4 bases from V and 0 from J; bases not matched to a gene: 7. Turning to this clone: Its antigen is not identified.

This table comes from immunoSEQ multiplex PCR, and its TCRdb copy is limited to in-frame clones, with some not included. The table has around 120,000 clones, 75% to 90% seen once; the top ten hold about 2.4%. Sample: peripheral blood, taken on day 0 of AZD1222 vaccination. The TCR originated in an adult in good health. The chain employs TRBV5-6 and TRBJ1-2; 9 bases match TRBD1. The CDR3 here is CASSKPGQGSNYGYTF. Here the CDR3 DNA reads TGTGCCAGCAGCAAGCCGGGACAGGGTTCTAACTATGGCTACACCTTC.